This T cell receptor beta chain stems from a study of shared clonotypes between healthy human individuals. Only in-frame clones appear in the TCRdb table, and some are missing; sequencing was by immunoSEQ multiplex PCR. This sample has about 1 million clones, with around 74% found just once. As to this clone: The antigen remains undetermined.

General study findings and limits: In contrast to clonotypes shared by all four donors, non-shared clonotypes had lower generation probabilities.

The length of the CDR3 is 13 residues. The germline CDR1 and CDR2 sequences are ENHRY and SYGVKD. Trimming removed 5 bases from V and 1 base from J, with 8 bases in between. The specimen sequenced was memory CD4+ T cells sorted from blood. The subset is: CD45RA-negative fraction. The sequence was collected from a man aged 18-30 years in good health. V and J are TRBV10-3 and TRBJ2-5; D is unclear. The DNA for the CDR3 is TGTGCCATCAGTAACAAGGGCCAAGAGACCCAGTACTTC. Translation gives CAISNKGQETQYF.